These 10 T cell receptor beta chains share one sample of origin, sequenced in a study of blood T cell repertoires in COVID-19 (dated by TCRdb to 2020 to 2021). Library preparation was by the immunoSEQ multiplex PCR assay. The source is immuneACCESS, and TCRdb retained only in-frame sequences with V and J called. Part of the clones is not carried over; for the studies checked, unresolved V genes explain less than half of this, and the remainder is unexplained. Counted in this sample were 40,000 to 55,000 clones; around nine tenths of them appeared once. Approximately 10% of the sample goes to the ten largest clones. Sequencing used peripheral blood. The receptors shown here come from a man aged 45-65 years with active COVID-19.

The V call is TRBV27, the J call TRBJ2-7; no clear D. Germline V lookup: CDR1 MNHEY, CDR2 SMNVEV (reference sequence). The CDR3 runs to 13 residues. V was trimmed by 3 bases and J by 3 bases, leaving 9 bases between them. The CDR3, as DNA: TGTGCCAGCAGTTTGCGGAGCCACTACGAGCAGTACTTC. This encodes CASSLRSHYEQYF.

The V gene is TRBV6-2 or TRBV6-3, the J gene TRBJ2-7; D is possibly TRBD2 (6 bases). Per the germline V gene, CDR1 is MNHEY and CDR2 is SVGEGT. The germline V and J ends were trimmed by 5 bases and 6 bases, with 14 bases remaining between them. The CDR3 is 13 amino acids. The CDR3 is CASSALGGSEQYF. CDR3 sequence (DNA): TGTGCCAGCAGTGCTCTTGGAGGGAGCGAGCAGTACTTC.

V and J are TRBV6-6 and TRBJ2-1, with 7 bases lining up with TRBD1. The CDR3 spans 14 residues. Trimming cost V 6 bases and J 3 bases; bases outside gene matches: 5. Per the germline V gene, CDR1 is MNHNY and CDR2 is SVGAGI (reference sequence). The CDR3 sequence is CASSSTGSYNEQFF. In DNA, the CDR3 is TGTGCCAGCAGCTCGACAGGGAGCTACAATGAGCAGTTCTTC.

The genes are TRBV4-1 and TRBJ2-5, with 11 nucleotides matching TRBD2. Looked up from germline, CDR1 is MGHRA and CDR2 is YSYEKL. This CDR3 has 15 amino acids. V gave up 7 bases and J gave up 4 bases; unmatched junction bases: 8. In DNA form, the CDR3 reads TGCGCCAGCAACCGACTAGCGGGGACGGGAGAGACCCAGTACTTC. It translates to CASNRLAGTGETQYF.

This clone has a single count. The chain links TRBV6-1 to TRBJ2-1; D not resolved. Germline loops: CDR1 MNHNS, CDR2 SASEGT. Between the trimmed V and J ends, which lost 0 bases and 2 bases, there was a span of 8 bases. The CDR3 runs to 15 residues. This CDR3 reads CASSEAGQPYNEQFF. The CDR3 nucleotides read TGTGCCAGCAGTGAAGCGGGCCAGCCCTACAATGAGCAGTTCTTC.

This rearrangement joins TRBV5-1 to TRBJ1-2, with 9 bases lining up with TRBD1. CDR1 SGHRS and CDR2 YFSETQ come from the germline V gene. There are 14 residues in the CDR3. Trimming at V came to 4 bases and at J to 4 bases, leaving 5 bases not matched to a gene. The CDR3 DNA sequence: TGCGCCAGCAGCCGGGGACAGGGAAGCTATGGCTACACCTTC. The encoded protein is CASSRGQGSYGYTF.

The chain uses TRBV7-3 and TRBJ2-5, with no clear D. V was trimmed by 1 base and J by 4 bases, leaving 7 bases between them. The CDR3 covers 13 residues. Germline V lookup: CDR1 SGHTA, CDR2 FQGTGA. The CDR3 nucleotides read TGTGCCAGCAGCTTAAGTTCTTTAGAGACCCAGTACTTC. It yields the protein CASSLSSLETQYF.

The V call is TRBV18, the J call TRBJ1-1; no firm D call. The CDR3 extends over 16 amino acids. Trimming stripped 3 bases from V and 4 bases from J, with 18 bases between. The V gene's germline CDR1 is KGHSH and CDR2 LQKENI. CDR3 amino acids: CASSPYPLDRGTEAFF. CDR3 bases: TGTGCCAGCTCACCTTACCCGCTAGATCGGGGCACTGAAGCTTTCTTT.

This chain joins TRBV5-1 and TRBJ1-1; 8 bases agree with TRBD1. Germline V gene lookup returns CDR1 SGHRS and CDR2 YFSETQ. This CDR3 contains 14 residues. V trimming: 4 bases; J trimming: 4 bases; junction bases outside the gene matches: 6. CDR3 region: CASSHGQGITEAFF. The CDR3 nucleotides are TGCGCCAGCAGCCATGGACAGGGTATCACTGAAGCTTTCTTT.

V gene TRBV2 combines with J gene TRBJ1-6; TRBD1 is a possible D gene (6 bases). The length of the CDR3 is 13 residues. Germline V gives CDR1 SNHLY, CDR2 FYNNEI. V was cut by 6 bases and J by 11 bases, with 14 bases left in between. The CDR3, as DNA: TGTGCCAGCAGACAGGACAGCCTAACACCCCTCCACTTT. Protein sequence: CASRQDSLTPLHF.